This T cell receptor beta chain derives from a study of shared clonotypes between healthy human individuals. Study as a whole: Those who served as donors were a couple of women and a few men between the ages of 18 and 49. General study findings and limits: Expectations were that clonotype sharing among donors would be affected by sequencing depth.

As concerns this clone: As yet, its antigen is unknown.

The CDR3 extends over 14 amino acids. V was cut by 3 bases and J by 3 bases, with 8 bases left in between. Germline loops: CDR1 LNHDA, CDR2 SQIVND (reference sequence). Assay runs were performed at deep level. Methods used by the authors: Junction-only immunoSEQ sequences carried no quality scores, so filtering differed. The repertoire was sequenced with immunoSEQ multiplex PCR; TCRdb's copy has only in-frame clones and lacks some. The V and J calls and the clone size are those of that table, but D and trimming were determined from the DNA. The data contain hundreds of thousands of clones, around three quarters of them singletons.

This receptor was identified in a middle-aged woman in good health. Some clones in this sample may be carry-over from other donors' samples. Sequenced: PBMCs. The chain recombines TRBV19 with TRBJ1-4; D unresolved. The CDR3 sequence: CASSMYSSNEKLFF. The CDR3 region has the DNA TGTGCCAGTAGTATGTACAGTTCTAATGAAAAACTGTTTTTT.